Sequencing of this T cell receptor beta chain was carried out in a study of cytomegalovirus exposure and HLA in healthy donors. Broader study findings: Analyses of presence/absence relied on an assumption of roughly uniform sequencing depth across donors. The study put around 180 TCR beta chains on its list as cytomegalovirus-associated. A cluster of highly shared sequence variants was likely a sequencing artifact.

Trimming pared 1 base from V and 6 bases from J, leaving 12 bases between. The CDR3 spans 14 residues. The germline V gene has CDR1 SEHNR and CDR2 FQNEAQ (reference sequence). On this clone: Its antigen is undetermined.

Use of 60 Vbeta and 13 Jbeta primers characterized the PCR. Sequencing was performed with immunoSEQ multiplex PCR; in TCRdb, only in-frame clones are kept and a portion is missing. The data contain about 150,000 clones, 70% to 80% of them seen just once; the ten biggest clones take up approximately 2.3%. This sequence was found in a man aged 30 to 39 in good health and CMV-seronegative. V usage is TRBV7-9 and J usage is TRBJ1-2, with TRBD1 as a possible D gene (6 bases). The material sequenced was PBMCs. CDR3 sequence: CASSLGGHGDGYTF. Here the CDR3 DNA reads TGTGCCAGCAGCTTAGGGGGACATGGGGATGGCTACACCTTC.